Described below is a single TCR beta chain sequence and its context. Authors' methods: Nucleated cell counts were estimated from reference gene primer amplification. Profiling relied on immunoSEQ multiplex PCR, and the TCRdb table lists in-frame clones only, not all of them. The D gene and trimming were derived from the DNA, and the V and J assignments and clone size from that table. Of 95,000 to 150,000 clones in the sample, roughly 69% are singletons; the top ten hold about 2.2%. This sample is drawn from a study of blood T cell repertoires in COVID-19. Study information: Acute-phase and convalescent COVID-19 samples originated in the United States, Italy and Spain. Sample material is recorded as cDNA or gDNA derived from T cells, B-cell-depleted T cells, or PBMCs.

From germline, CDR1 is LNHDA and CDR2 SQIVND (reference sequence). This CDR3 is 11 amino acids long. The germline V and J ends were trimmed by 7 bases and 4 bases, with 6 bases remaining between them. Input material: peripheral blood. The clonotype was recovered from a woman aged 70-85 years with acute or convalescent COVID-19. The chain links TRBV19 to TRBJ2-3, with D maybe TRBD1 (5 bases). CDR3 sequence (DNA): TGTGCCAGTAAGACAGCAGATACGCAGTATTTT. As protein: CASKTADTQYF.